The 27 T cell receptor beta chains listed next were all sequenced from one sample in a study of blood T cells in healthy people across ages. The authors ran a second PCR of 7 to 11 cycles using a sample-barcoded 5' primer and a J-beta primer mix. MiXCR, applied by TCRdb to the 5' RACE reads, yields one record per CDR3 protein. The table lists 650,000 to 900,000 distinct CDR3 sequences, around 68% of them singletons, with approximately 30% in the top ten. Sequenced: blood. These receptors originate from a man aged 30 to 39 in good health.

The rearrangement uses TRBV7-2 and TRBJ2-5, with unresolved D. CDR1 SGHTA and CDR2 FQGNSA come from the germline V gene. This CDR3 contains 13 residues. Deletions cut 2 bases from V and 4 bases from J, with 8 bases between. CDR3 nucleotide sequence: TGTGCCAGCAGCTTATTTCGAGTAGAGACCCAGTACTTC. Translation gives CASSLFRVETQYF.

The CDR3 region is CASRSQTDPFFYSTNEKLFF. The CDR3 DNA sequence: TGTGCCAGCAGAAGTCAGACAGATCCTTTTTTTTATTCAACTAATGAAAAACTGTTTTTT. This sequence joins TRBV5-6 and TRBJ1-4; D possibly corresponds to TRBD1 (5 bases). Germline lookup yields CDR1 SGHDT and CDR2 YYEEEE. Between the trimmed V and J ends, which lost 5 bases and 0 bases, there was a span of 26 bases. CDR3 length equals 20 residues.

This clonotype was detected only a few times. The chain employs TRBV3-1 and TRBJ2-1, with no clear D. Germline lookup yields CDR1 LGHDT and CDR2 YNNKEL (reference sequence). The CDR3 runs 15 residues. Trimming took off 2 bases at V and 0 bases at J, with 8 bases between the two ends. The CDR3 bases are TGTGCCAGCAGCCAAAATGCCCTCTCCTACAATGAGCAGTTCTTC. The encoded protein is CASSQNALSYNEQFF.

In this sample, this clonotype turned up once. The chain couples TRBV14 to TRBJ2-1; 12 nucleotides agree with TRBD2. CDR1 is SGHDN, CDR2 FVKESK, per germline. The CDR3 spans 18 residues. The V and J ends lost 4 bases and 3 bases, in that order; junction bases with no gene match: 10. CDR3 sequence (DNA): TGTGCCAGCAGCCCCCTAGGACTAGCGGGGTCCGGCTACAATGAGCAGTTCTTC. Its protein product is CASSPLGLAGSGYNEQFF.

The CDR3 is CAISDSGPSKVGEQYF. Written as DNA, the CDR3 is TGTGCCATCAGTGATTCCGGGCCGTCTAAGGTTGGCGAGCAGTACTTC. The gene calls are TRBV10-3 and TRBJ2-7; D gene ambiguous. The V end was cut by 3 bases, the J end by 6 bases, with 21 bases between. CDR1 and CDR2 (germline): ENHRY, SYGVKD. This CDR3 contains 16 residues.

The chain couples TRBV28 to TRBJ2-5, with unresolved D. Matching the DNA end better, TRBJ2-7 makes the J call doubtful. The CDR3 loop spans 13 amino acids. Germline V gene sequence: CDR1 MDHEN, CDR2 SYDVKM. The CDR3 sequence: CASSVPTLGEQYF. As DNA, the CDR3 is TGTGCCAGCAGTGTGCCTACACTGGGCGAGCAGTACTTC.

With respect to this clonotype: One junction end does not reproduce the germline sequence, and a read error may be involved. V is TRBV12-3 or TRBV12-4 and J is TRBJ1-4; possible D gene TRBD1, 5 bases. This CDR3 spans 12 amino acids. In DNA form, the CDR3 reads TGTGCCAACAGTGGGGCGTCGGAAAAACTGTTTTTT. Its translation is CANSGASEKLFF.

This clonotype was seen more than once but under ten times. The chain carries TRBV6-2 or TRBV6-3 and TRBJ2-2; perhaps TRBD2 as D (5 bases). CDR3 length: 15 residues. From germline, CDR1 is MNHEY and CDR2 SVGEGT. Trimming left V 3 bases short and J 1 base short, with 9 bases between. CDR3 nucleotides: TGTGCCAGCAGTTATCGAGCGGAGAACACCGGGGAGCTGTTTTTT. It is translated as CASSYRAENTGELFF.

This clonotype was counted between two and nine times. The chain couples TRBV7-2 to TRBJ2-5, with D unclear. The V end lost 5 bases, the J end lost 2 bases, and 9 bases lay between the germline ends. CDR1 is SGHTA and CDR2 is FQGNSA in the germline V gene. This CDR3 is 13 amino acids long. The CDR3 sequence: CASSRPVQETQYF. As DNA, the CDR3 is TGTGCCAGCAGCCGTCCGGTTCAAGAGACCCAGTACTTC.

The chain employs TRBV3-1 and TRBJ1-2; TRBD1 matches at 9 bases. CDR1 and CDR2 (germline): LGHDT, YNNKEL (reference sequence). With V trimmed by 11 bases and J by 7 bases, 5 bases remained unmatched. The CDR3 is 11 residues long. DNA of the CDR3: TGTGCCTGCGGGACAGGGTCTGGCTACACCTTC. As protein: CACGTGSGYTF. The entire variable domain, with the rest obtained from reference TRBV3-1 and TRBJ1-2, is as follows: DTAVSQTPKYLVTQMGNDKSIKCEQNLGHDTMYWYKQDSKKFLKIMFSYNNKELIINETVPNRFSPKSPDKAHLNLHINSLELGDSAVYFCACGTGSGYTFGSGTRLTVV.

The chain joins TRBV15 to TRBJ2-4, with D possibly TRBD2 on 5 matching bases. Trimming took off 1 base at V and 3 bases at J, with 13 bases between the two ends. Germline V gene sequence: CDR1 LNHNV, CDR2 YYDKDF (reference sequence). CDR3 length: 16 amino acids. CDR3 protein: CATSRGAEGVKNIQYF. The CDR3 DNA is TGTGCCACCAGCAGAGGGGCCGAGGGAGTCAAAAACATTCAGTACTTC.

This clonotype was observed a handful of times. This chain links TRBV9 with TRBJ2-7; 8 positions agree with TRBD1. This CDR3 is built from 15 residues. After removal of 4 bases from V and 2 bases from J, the junction contained 8 bases not matched to a gene. The germline CDR1 and CDR2 sequences are SGDLS and YYNGEE. CDR3 sequence: CASSPTGGTTYEQYF. DNA for the CDR3: TGTGCCAGCAGCCCTACAGGGGGGACCACCTACGAGCAGTACTTC.

The V and J genes are TRBV4-3 and TRBJ1-4; D not resolved. CDR1 and CDR2 from the germline V gene are LGHNA and YSLEER. Trimming took off 3 bases at V and 4 bases at J, with 12 bases between the two ends. The length of the CDR3 is 15 residues. The CDR3 reads CASSQGVGINEKLFF. The DNA for the CDR3 is TGCGCCAGCAGCCAGGGCGTTGGTATTAATGAAAAACTGTTTTTT.

The sample holds many counts of this clonotype. The chain links TRBV4-2 to TRBJ2-3; D is perhaps TRBD1 (6 bases). Germline V CDR1 and CDR2: LGHNA, YNFKEQ. V lost 3 bases and J 0 bases, leaving 7 bases between the germline ends. The CDR3 totals 14 residues. The CDR3, as DNA: TGTGCCAGCAGCCAGGACAGAAGCACAGATACGCAGTATTTT. Translating it yields CASSQDRSTDTQYF.

The V and J genes are TRBV7-2 and TRBJ2-5; D may be TRBD1 or TRBD2 (6 bases each). V was cut by 5 bases and J by 4 bases, with 11 bases left in between. CDR1 and CDR2 (germline): SGHTA, FQGNSA. There are 13 residues in the CDR3. CDR3 sequence reads: CASSPGALETQYF. For the CDR3, the DNA is TGTGCCAGCAGCCCGGGGGCCCTAGAGACCCAGTACTTC.

About this clonotype: A much larger clone differs by one base, so this may be a read error. The chain recombines TRBV6-2 or TRBV6-3 with TRBJ2-5; D unresolved. Germline V CDR1 and CDR2: MNHEY, SVGEGT. The CDR3 totals 14 residues. Trimming left V 7 bases short and J 4 bases short, with 16 bases between. This CDR3 is CASTPRRLGETQYF. The CDR3, as DNA: TGTGCCAGCACCCCACGTCGACTTGGAGAGACCCAGTACTTC.

The rearrangement uses TRBV28 and TRBJ2-7; D not certain. Matching the DNA end better, TRBJ2-4 makes the J call doubtful. This CDR3 has 16 residues. Germline lookup yields CDR1 MDHEN and CDR2 SYDVKM. The CDR3 DNA reads as TGTGCCAGCAGTTTAAATCAGTTGCTAGCCAAAAACATTCAGTACTTC. The encoded protein is CASSLNQLLAKNIQYF.

The V and J genes are TRBV5-1 and TRBJ2-6; D uncertain. CDR1 is SGHRS and CDR2 is YFSETQ in the germline V gene. V lost 4 bases and J lost 2, with 13 bases in between. The CDR3 runs to 16 residues. CDR3 sequence (DNA): TGCGCCAGCAGCCCCGGAACCCTCCCTGGGGCCAACGTCCTGACTTTC. Amino acids: CASSPGTLPGANVLTF.

The J gene is TRBJ1-5, the V gene TRBV6-5; D gene ambiguous. The CDR3 has 16 amino acids. Germline lookup yields CDR1 MNHEY and CDR2 SVGAGI. Trimming removed 6 bases at V and 4 bases at J, with 19 bases between. The CDR3 DNA reads as TGTGCCAGCAGGGTTGGGGTGGCTGCGCGTAATCAGCCCCAGCATTTT. This sequence encodes CASRVGVAARNQPQHF.

This rearrangement joins TRBV20-1 to TRBJ2-7; 7 bases match TRBD1. This CDR3 has 12 amino acids. V was pared by 5 bases and J by 4 bases, with 5 bases of the junction left unmatched. The germline CDR1 and CDR2 sequences are DFQATT and SNEGSKA (reference sequence). CDR3: CSAGDSWYEQYF. The DNA of the CDR3 is TGCAGTGCTGGGGACAGCTGGTACGAGCAGTACTTC.

The J gene is TRBJ2-3, the V gene TRBV6-5, with 7 bases identical to TRBD2. The CDR3 is made up of 20 amino acids. Germline V gives CDR1 MNHEY, CDR2 SVGAGI. Unmatched junction bases numbered 16, after V lost 1 base and J lost 0 bases. CDR3 bases: TGTGCCAGCAGTTACTGGGCTAGCGGATATATTACATCTAGCACAGATACGCAGTATTTT. This encodes CASSYWASGYITSSTDTQYF.

The J gene is TRBJ2-3, the V gene TRBV12-3 or TRBV12-4; 8 bases are a match to TRBD1. The CDR3 is made up of 16 amino acids. J was trimmed by 5 bases and V by 5 bases; bases with no gene match: 12. The CDR3 DNA reads as TGTGCCAGCAGTAACCTCCCGGACAGGGTTGGAGATACGCAGTATTTT. As protein: CASSNLPDRVGDTQYF.

The J gene is TRBJ2-1, the V gene TRBV7-3; 7 bases align to TRBD2. Germline CDR1 SGHTA, CDR2 FQGTGA. With 1 base clipped from V and 0 bases from J, the junction kept 6 bases outside the gene matches. The CDR3 sequence is 17 residues long. The CDR3 is CASSLMSAGSSYNEQFF. CDR3 DNA: TGTGCCAGCAGCTTAATGTCAGCGGGGAGCTCCTACAATGAGCAGTTCTTC. Complete variable domain (other parts from reference TRBV7-3 and TRBJ2-1): GAGVSQTPSNKVTEKGKYVELRCDPISGHTALYWYRQSLGQGPEFLIYFQGTGAADDSGLPNDRFFAVRPEGSVSTLKIQRTERGDSAVYLCASSLMSAGSSYNEQFFGPGTRLTVL.

This clonotype was detected a few times. This chain connects TRBV29-1 to TRBJ1-2; D is possibly TRBD1 (6 bases). Germline loops: CDR1 SQVTM, CDR2 ANQGSEA. The CDR3 consists of 15 residues. V was clipped by 5 bases and J by 1 base, with 17 bases between them. CDR3 residues: CSVPTGGGVNYGYTF. The DNA of the CDR3 is TGCAGCGTTCCTACGGGCGGGGGCGTTAACTATGGCTACACCTTC.

This clonotype has a handful of counts. The genes are TRBV2 and TRBJ2-5; D might be TRBD1 or TRBD2, each matching 5 bases. Deletions cut 6 bases from V and 2 bases from J, with 13 bases between. Germline V gene sequence: CDR1 SNHLY, CDR2 FYNNEI. CDR3 length equals 14 residues. The CDR3 DNA sequence: TGTGCCAGCAGGGGGGACCTACCGCAAGAGACCCAGTACTTC. This codes for CASRGDLPQETQYF.

This chain connects TRBV29-1 to TRBJ1-5, with D hard to call. This CDR3 region has 13 residues. The germline V gene encodes CDR1 SQVTM and CDR2 ANQGSEA. V dropped 6 bases and J dropped 2 bases, with 11 bases sitting between them. The CDR3 spells CSVSPGGNQPQHF. CDR3 in DNA: TGCAGCGTCTCCCCGGGAGGCAATCAGCCCCAGCATTTT.

This clonotype was seen a few times. The V gene is TRBV6-2 or TRBV6-3, the J gene TRBJ2-7; D possibly matches TRBD1 or TRBD2 (5 bases each). Trimming removed 6 bases at V and 3 bases at J, with 12 bases between. The CDR3 runs to 13 residues. Germline V CDR1 and CDR2: MNHEY, SVGEGT. The CDR3 sequence is CASSLRGHYEQYF. CDR3 nucleotide sequence: TGTGCCAGCAGCCTTCGGGGCCACTACGAGCAGTACTTC.